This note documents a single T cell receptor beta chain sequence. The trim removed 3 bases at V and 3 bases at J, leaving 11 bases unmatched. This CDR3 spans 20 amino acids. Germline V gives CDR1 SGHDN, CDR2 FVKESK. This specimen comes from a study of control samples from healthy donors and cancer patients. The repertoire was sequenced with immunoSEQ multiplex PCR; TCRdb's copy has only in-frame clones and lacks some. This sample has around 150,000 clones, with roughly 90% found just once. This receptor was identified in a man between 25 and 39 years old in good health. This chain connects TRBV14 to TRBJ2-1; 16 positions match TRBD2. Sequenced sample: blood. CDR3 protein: CASSHKPGLAGGRGYNEQFF. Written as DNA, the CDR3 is TGTGCCAGCAGCCACAAACCGGGACTAGCGGGAGGGAGGGGCTACAATGAGCAGTTCTTC. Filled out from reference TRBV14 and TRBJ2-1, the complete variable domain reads EAGVTQFPSHSVIEKGQTVTLRCDPISGHDNLYWYRRVMGKEIKFLLHFVKESKQDESGMPNNRFLAERTGGTYSTLKVQPAELEDSGVYFCASSHKPGLAGGRGYNEQFFGPGTRLTVL.